Below are 13 T cell receptor beta chains sequenced from a single sample in a study of blood T cell repertoires in COVID-19. Sequencing used immunoSEQ multiplex PCR; TCRdb keeps in-frame clones, though not all of them. The profile shows roughly 230,000 clones, around 87% of them singletons. Sequenced sample: peripheral blood. All receptors derive from a woman aged 60-70 years with COVID-19, enrolled during active disease.

This clone was observed a handful of times. V gene TRBV7-2 combines with J gene TRBJ1-4, with D unclear. The length of the CDR3 is 15 residues. The ends were cut back, 2 bases at V and 8 bases at J, with 15 bases in the middle. CDR1 is SGHTA and CDR2 is FQGNSA in the germline V gene. Here the CDR3 DNA reads TGTGCCAGCAGCTTAAGTTCCGGACTTCCGGAAAAACTGTTTTTT. Amino acid sequence: CASSLSSGLPEKLFF.

This chain connects TRBV5-1 to TRBJ1-5, with 7 bases fitting TRBD1. Germline assignment: CDR1 SGHRS and CDR2 YFSETQ. Trimming at V came to 2 bases and at J to 2 bases, leaving 4 bases not matched to a gene. The CDR3 extends over 15 amino acids. CDR3 coding DNA: TGCGCCAGCAGCTTCACAGGGGCCGGCAATCAGCCCCAGCATTTT. Protein sequence: CASSFTGAGNQPQHF.

This chain joins TRBV10-3 and TRBJ2-3; D is perhaps TRBD1 (6 bases). The germline CDR1 and CDR2 sequences are ENHRY and SYGVKD. The CDR3 covers 15 residues. V was cut by 2 bases and J by 0 bases, with 9 bases left in between. The CDR3 protein is CAISERQASTDTQYF. CDR3 in DNA: TGTGCCATCAGTGAGAGACAGGCTAGCACAGATACGCAGTATTTT.

Worth noting for this clone: A read error may account for a junction end that differs from germline. V is TRBV2 and J is TRBJ2-2, with D tentatively TRBD2 (5 bases). Germline loops: CDR1 SNHLY, CDR2 FYNNEI. CDR3 size: 14 residues. CDR3 DNA sequence: TGTGCCAGCGCGGGCCTGGGGAACGCCGGGGAGCTGTTTTTT. It encodes CASAGLGNAGELFF.

The chain employs TRBV4-3 and TRBJ1-2, with a weak D call TRBD1 (5 bases). This CDR3 region has 14 residues. Trimming cost V 0 bases and J 5 bases, with 10 bases left between them. Germline CDR1 LGHNA, CDR2 YSLEER. Here the CDR3 DNA reads TGCGCCAGCAGCCAAGAGGACACTCGGTATGGCTACACCTTC. Translating gives CASSQEDTRYGYTF.

The chain is built from TRBV5-1 and TRBJ1-4; a weak D match, TRBD1 (5 bases). V was clipped by 4 bases and J by 8 bases, with 15 bases between them. Germline values: CDR1 SGHRS, CDR2 YFSETQ. The CDR3 loop spans 14 amino acids. The CDR3: CASSRGQGREKLFF. DNA for the CDR3: TGCGCCAGCAGCCGGGGCCAAGGGAGGGAAAAACTGTTTTTT.

The genes are TRBV6-5 and TRBJ1-1; 8 bases map to TRBD1. Unmatched junction bases numbered 9, after V lost 4 bases and J lost 5 bases. CDR1 MNHEY and CDR2 SVGAGI come from the germline V gene. This CDR3 comprises 15 residues. CDR3 sequence (DNA): TGTGCCAGCAGTTCCCGGCAGGGGGCGGTTACTGAAGCTTTCTTT. Its protein is CASSSRQGAVTEAFF.

The V gene is TRBV19, the J gene TRBJ1-2, with 7 nucleotides matching TRBD1. This CDR3 is built from 13 residues. The ends lost 7 bases at V and 3 bases at J; junction bases unmatched: 5. Germline CDR1 is LNHDA and CDR2 is SQIVND (reference sequence). The CDR3 is CASMRTGYYGYTF. The CDR3 bases are TGTGCCAGTATGAGGACAGGATACTATGGCTACACCTTC. The whole variable domain, remainder taken from reference TRBV19 and TRBJ1-2, is DGGITQSPKYLFRKEGQNVTLSCEQNLNHDAMYWYRQDPGQGLRLIYYSQIVNDFQKGDIAEGYSVSREKKESFPLTVTSAQKNPTAFYLCASMRTGYYGYTFGSGTRLTVV.

The CDR3 region has the DNA TGTGCCAGCTCACCACGGGGAGATGGTGGCTACACCTTC. Translated, it gives CASSPRGDGGYTF. This rearrangement joins TRBV18 to TRBJ1-2; D is uncertain. From germline, CDR1 is KGHSH and CDR2 LQKENI. The CDR3 runs to 13 residues. The V and J ends lost 1 base and 7 bases respectively, with 10 bases between them.

J is TRBJ2-2 and V is TRBV3-1 (or the pseudogene TRBV3-2), with D perhaps TRBD2 (6 bases). CDR1 is LGHDT and CDR2 is YNNKEL in the germline V gene (reference sequence). The CDR3 extends over 16 amino acids. V was pared by 0 bases and J by 2 bases, with 10 bases between. The chain's CDR3 is CASSQDGGANTGELFF. In DNA form, the CDR3 reads TGTGCCAGCAGCCAAGACGGAGGGGCCAACACCGGGGAGCTGTTTTTT.

V usage is TRBV5-1 and J usage is TRBJ1-1; D gene uncertain. Germline V CDR1 and CDR2: SGHRS, YFSETQ. V was shortened by 4 bases and J by 5 bases, with 21 bases between the two germline ends. This CDR3 has 16 amino acids. The CDR3 DNA is TGCGCCAGCAGCAACTTGCCGCCGGGGTCGGGAACTGAAGCTTTCTTT. Encoded protein: CASSNLPPGSGTEAFF.

The genes are TRBV11-2 and TRBJ2-7; no reliable D call. The germline V gene has CDR1 SGHAT and CDR2 FQNNGV. V lost 4 bases and J lost 4, with 5 bases in between. The CDR3 totals 11 residues. CDR3: CASSSSYEQYF. Written as DNA, the CDR3 is TGTGCCAGCAGCTCTTCTTACGAGCAGTACTTC. Full variable domain (missing parts from reference TRBV11-2 and TRBJ2-7): EAGVAQSPRYKIIEKRQSVAFWCNPISGHATLYWYQQILGQGPKLLIQFQNNGVVDDSQLPKDRFSAERLKGVDSTLKIQPAKLEDSAVYLCASSSSYEQYFGPGTRLTVT.

V gene TRBV3-1 (or the pseudogene TRBV3-2) combines with J gene TRBJ2-1; the match to TRBD2 covers 8 bases. This CDR3 contains 16 residues. Looked up from germline, CDR1 is LGHDT and CDR2 is YNNKEL (reference sequence). Unmatched junction bases numbered 6, after V lost 1 base and J lost 4 bases. DNA of the CDR3: TGTGCCAGCAGCCAAGTTTCCAGCGGGGGATACAATGAGCAGTTCTTC. It encodes CASSQVSSGGYNEQFF.